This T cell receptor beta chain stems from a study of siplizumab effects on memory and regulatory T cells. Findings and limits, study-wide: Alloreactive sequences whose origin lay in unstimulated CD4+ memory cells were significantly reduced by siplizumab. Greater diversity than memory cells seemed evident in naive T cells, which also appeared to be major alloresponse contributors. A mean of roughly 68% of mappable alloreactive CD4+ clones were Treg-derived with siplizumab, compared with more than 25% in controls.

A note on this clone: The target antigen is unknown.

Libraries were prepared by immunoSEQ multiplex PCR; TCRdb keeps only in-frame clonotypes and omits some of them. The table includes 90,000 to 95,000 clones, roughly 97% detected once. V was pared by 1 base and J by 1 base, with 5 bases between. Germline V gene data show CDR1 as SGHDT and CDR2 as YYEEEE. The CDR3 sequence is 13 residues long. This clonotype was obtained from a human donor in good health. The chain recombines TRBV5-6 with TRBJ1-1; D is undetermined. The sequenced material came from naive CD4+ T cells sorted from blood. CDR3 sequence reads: CASSLSRNTEAFF. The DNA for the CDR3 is TGTGCCAGCAGCTTGAGTAGGAACACTGAAGCTTTCTTT.